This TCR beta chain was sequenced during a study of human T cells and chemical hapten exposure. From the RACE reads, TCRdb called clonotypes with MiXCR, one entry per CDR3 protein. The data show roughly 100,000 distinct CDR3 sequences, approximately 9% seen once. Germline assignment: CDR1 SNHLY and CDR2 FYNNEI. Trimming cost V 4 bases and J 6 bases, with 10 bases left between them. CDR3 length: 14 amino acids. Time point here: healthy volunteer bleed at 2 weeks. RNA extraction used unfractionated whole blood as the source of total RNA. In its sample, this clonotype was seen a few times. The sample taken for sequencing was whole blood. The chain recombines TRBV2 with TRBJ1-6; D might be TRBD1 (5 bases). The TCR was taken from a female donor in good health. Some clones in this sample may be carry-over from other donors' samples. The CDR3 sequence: CASSVGESNSPLHF. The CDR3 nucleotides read TGTGCCAGCAGTGTGGGGGAGAGTAATTCACCCCTCCACTTT.